This TCR beta chain was recorded in a study of CD8+CD57+ T cells in acquired aplastic anemia. The wider study: Isolated CD4+ and CD8+ cells, once sorted, yielded DNA averaging roughly 3.4 ug. Study outcomes and limitations: Simpson's diversity of CD8+ cells was not significantly different in patients compared with controls.

V lost 9 bases to trimming and J lost 0 bases, with 18 bases between them. CDR1 and CDR2 (germline): LNHDA, SQIVND (reference sequence). This CDR3 contains 15 residues. Comments on this clonotype: Antigen specificity is unknown.

It was genomic DNA that served as the template for profiling TCR beta VDJ and CDR3. From the reads, TCRdb called clonotypes with MiXCR, one entry per CDR3 protein. This table has 350,000 to 450,000 distinct CDR3 sequences, 55% to 70% appearing once. The J gene is TRBJ2-7, the V gene TRBV19, with a possible D match to TRBD1 (6 bases). Sequenced material: sorted CD4+, CD8+, or CD8+CD57+ T cells (not recorded which) from PBMCs. This receptor was obtained from a human donor in good health, serving as a control. CDR3 amino acids: CASRTLQGPSYEQYF. In nucleotides, the CDR3 is TGTGCCAGCAGGACATTACAGGGTCCCTCCTACGAGCAGTACTTC.